This T cell receptor beta chain was documented in a study of Graves' ophthalmopathy and Graves' hyperthyroidism. Study conclusions and caveats: Blood shared most expanded thyroid clonotypes above 0.001 frequency.

This clonotype was observed at least ten times. The antigen is unknown. Pregnancy or lactation, uncontrolled infections and other autoimmune diseases were grounds for excluding patients. Amplification of TCR beta CDR3 regions used RNA transcripts. After a first-round RT-PCR with HTBI primers, a second-round multiplex PCR was run. Each CDR3 protein gets one entry after TCRdb re-called the multiplex PCR reads with MiXCR. This sample has under 350,000 distinct CDR3 sequences, with roughly a sixth found just once. CDR1 and CDR2 from the germline V gene are MNHEY and SVGAGI. This CDR3 has 14 amino acids. V lost 2 bases and J 0 bases, leaving 7 bases between the germline ends.

The chain has TRBV6-5 and TRBJ1-2; no definite D call. This TCR derives from an adult man with Graves' ophthalmopathy. Sequencing used peripheral blood. CDR3 residues: CASSYAATNYGYTF. CDR3 DNA sequence: TGTGCCAGCAGTTACGCGGCCACTAACTATGGCTACACCTTC.